What follows are 23 T cell receptor beta chains derived from one specimen sequenced in a study of blood T cell repertoires in COVID-19. Measured with immunoSEQ multiplex PCR; TCRdb has only the in-frame clones, and not every one. This sample has 30,000 to 35,000 clones, with more than 90% found just once. The sample comprised peripheral blood. Receptors originate from a human donor in a cohort sampled during active COVID-19.

The chain carries TRBV6-6 and TRBJ2-1; 7 bases line up with TRBD2. CDR1 is MNHNY and CDR2 is SVGAGI in the germline V gene (reference sequence). With V trimmed by 5 bases and J by 0 bases, 10 bases remained unmatched. This CDR3 comprises 17 residues. CDR3 sequence (DNA): TGTGCCAGCAGTCCCTTAGGCGGGAGCGGCTCCTACAATGAGCAGTTCTTC. This gives the protein CASSPLGGSGSYNEQFF.

This chain links TRBV11-2 with TRBJ2-3; the D gene is possibly TRBD2 (6 bases). The CDR3 is 16 residues long. In germline, CDR1 is SGHAT, CDR2 FQNNGV. Between the trimmed V and J ends, which lost 1 base and 4 bases, there was a span of 15 bases. CDR3 region: CASSLAARSGADTQYF. DNA of the CDR3: TGTGCCAGCAGCTTAGCTGCCCGGTCGGGGGCAGATACGCAGTATTTT.

The chain joins TRBV19 to TRBJ2-1; weak D call: TRBD2 (7 bases). V was pared by 10 bases and J by 7 bases, with 17 bases between. CDR3 length: 13 amino acids. Germline CDR1 LNHDA, CDR2 SQIVND (reference sequence). The CDR3 DNA reads as TGTGCCACCTCCGGGGGGCGACGGAATGAGCAGTTCTTC. Protein product: CATSGGRRNEQFF.

This chain uses TRBV30 with TRBJ1-4; D remains ambiguous. The CDR3 length is 15 residues. The V gene lost 3 bases and the J gene lost 0 bases, with 11 bases spanning the gap. Germline V gives CDR1 GTSNPN, CDR2 SVGIG (reference sequence). The CDR3 spells CAWRGGVATNEKLFF. Written as DNA, the CDR3 is TGTGCCTGGAGGGGAGGAGTAGCAACTAATGAAAAACTGTTTTTT.

In its sample, this clone was seen once. The chain recombines TRBV5-8 with TRBJ2-3, with D tentatively TRBD2 (5 bases). The germline V gene encodes CDR1 SGHTS and CDR2 YDEGEE. Between the trimmed V and J ends, which lost 3 bases and 0 bases, there was a span of 11 bases. The CDR3 has 15 residues. CDR3 sequence (DNA): TGTGCCAGCAGCTCCGATGAGGGTAGCACAGATACGCAGTATTTT. The encoded protein is CASSSDEGSTDTQYF.

This sequence joins TRBV7-2 and TRBJ1-6; 9 bases agree with TRBD1. J was trimmed by 10 bases and V by 2 bases; bases with no gene match: 12. Germline-derived CDR1 and CDR2 are SGHTA and FQGNSA. The CDR3 is made up of 17 amino acids. Here the CDR3 DNA reads TGTGCCAGCAGCTTACGTAACAGGGGGCGCGTAGGATCACCCCTCCACTTT. It yields the protein CASSLRNRGRVGSPLHF.

The chain uses TRBV7-2 and TRBJ2-7, with TRBD2 matching over 11 bases. This CDR3 has 15 amino acids. Germline CDR1 reads SGHTA; CDR2 reads FQGNSA. Trimming removed 6 bases from V and 0 bases from J; junction bases left unmatched: 4. This chain's CDR3 is CASRLGLAGSYEQYF. The CDR3 DNA reads TGTGCCAGCAGACTCGGACTAGCGGGCTCCTACGAGCAGTACTTC.

This chain uses TRBV18 with TRBJ1-5; possible D gene TRBD1, 5 bases. CDR3 size: 15 residues. Germline CDR1 and CDR2: KGHSH and LQKENI. V was cut by 4 bases and J by 6 bases, with 16 bases left in between. CDR3 DNA: TGTGCCAGCTCACGAGGAAGGGGATTTAGTCAGCCCCAGCATTTT. It is translated as CASSRGRGFSQPQHF.

The chain uses TRBV30 and TRBJ2-7, with 10 bases aligning to TRBD2. The germline CDR1 and CDR2 sequences are GTSNPN and SVGIG (reference sequence). The CDR3 loop spans 11 amino acids. CDR3: CASGRAHEQYF. The CDR3 bases are TGTGCGAGCGGGAGGGCCCACGAGCAGTACTTC. Filled out from reference TRBV30 and TRBJ2-7, the complete variable domain reads SQTIHQWPATLVQPVGSPLSLECTVEGTSNPNLYWYRQAAGRGLQLLFYSVGIGQISSEVPQNLSASRPQDRQFILSSKKLLLSDSGFYLCASGRAHEQYFGPGTRLTVT.

To note about this clone: A junction end diverges from the germline sequence, so it may reflect a read error. The rearrangement links TRBV7-7 to TRBJ2-3, with 7 positions matching TRBD1. Germline V CDR1 and CDR2: SSHAT, FNYEAQ (reference sequence). This CDR3 comprises 16 residues. The CDR3 region has the DNA TGTGCTAGCAGCTCTGGACAGGCGAGATTCTCAGATACGCAGTATTTT. Its protein product is CASSSGQARFSDTQYF.

J is TRBJ2-1 and V is TRBV27, with 9 bases fitting TRBD1. The CDR3 consists of 15 residues. V was pared by 7 bases and J by 5 bases, with 9 bases of the junction left unmatched. CDR1 is MNHEY, CDR2 SMNVEV, per germline (reference sequence). In DNA form, the CDR3 reads TGTGCCAGCACCCAGGACAGGGGAAGAAACAATGAGCAGTTCTTC. Protein: CASTQDRGRNNEQFF.

The chain has TRBV4-3 and TRBJ2-7; TRBD2 matches at 13 bases. The CDR3 has 17 residues. The germline V gene has CDR1 LGHNA and CDR2 YSLEER. V shed 0 bases, J shed 4 bases, and the junction held 6 bases outside the gene matches. CDR3 bases: TGCGCCAGCAGCCAAGATCAGGGACTAGCGGGATATTACGAGCAGTACTTC. Translating gives CASSQDQGLAGYYEQYF.

CDR3 protein: CASSGSSYEQYF. CDR3 nucleotides: TGCGCCAGCAGCGGGAGCTCCTACGAGCAGTACTTC. The J gene is TRBJ2-7, the V gene TRBV5-1; maybe TRBD2 (5 bases). The CDR3 contains 12 residues. V shed 4 bases and J shed 0 bases, with 5 bases lying between them. CDR1 is SGHRS, CDR2 YFSETQ, per germline.

A remark on this clone: This specimen includes other DNA sequences encoding the same CDR3. The chain joins TRBV7-9 to TRBJ1-5, with a weak D call TRBD1 (5 bases). This CDR3 comprises 16 residues. Deletions cut 5 bases from V and 2 bases from J, with 16 bases between. Germline V gene lookup returns CDR1 SEHNR and CDR2 FQNEAQ (reference sequence). CDR3 sequence: CASSPGQGGGNQPQHF. DNA for the CDR3: TGTGCCAGCAGCCCCGGGCAGGGTGGAGGCAATCAGCCCCAGCATTTT. Filled out from reference TRBV7-9 and TRBJ1-5, the complete variable domain reads DTGVSQNPRHKITKRGQNVTFRCDPISEHNRLYWYRQTLGQGPEFLTYFQNEAQLEKSRLLSDRFSAERPKGSFSTLEIQRTEQGDSAMYLCASSPGQGGGNQPQHFGDGTRLSIL.

CDR3 bases: TGTGCCAGCAGCCAACCCACAGGGGGGGACGAAAAACTGTTTTTT. Translating it yields CASSQPTGGDEKLFF. The J gene is TRBJ1-4, the V gene TRBV4-2; 8 bases align to TRBD1. This CDR3 contains 15 residues. Germline CDR1 is LGHNA and CDR2 is YNFKEQ. With 2 bases clipped from V and 8 bases from J, the junction kept 7 bases outside the gene matches.

This chain links TRBV19 with TRBJ2-1; TRBD1 agrees at 9 bases. This CDR3 is 17 amino acids long. Germline V gives CDR1 LNHDA, CDR2 SQIVND (reference sequence). The V and J ends lost 3 bases and 3 bases, in that order; junction bases with no gene match: 9. The DNA for the CDR3 is TGTGCCAGTAGTATCTTCCGGGACAGGGTCTTCTACAATGAGCAGTTCTTC. As protein: CASSIFRDRVFYNEQFF.

The chain carries TRBV19 and TRBJ2-7; 12 bases align to TRBD2. CDR1 and CDR2 (germline): LNHDA, SQIVND (reference sequence). V trimming: 3 bases; J trimming: 6 bases; junction bases outside the gene matches: 3. There are 14 residues in the CDR3. The CDR3 nucleotides read TGTGCCAGTAGTATGACTAGCGGGAGACTCGAGCAGTACTTC. Translating it yields CASSMTSGRLEQYF. Variable domain in full (rest from reference TRBV19 and TRBJ2-7): DGGITQSPKYLFRKEGQNVTLSCEQNLNHDAMYWYRQDPGQGLRLIYYSQIVNDFQKGDIAEGYSVSREKKESFPLTVTSAQKNPTAFYLCASSMTSGRLEQYFGPGTRLTVT.

The V call is TRBV6-1, the J call TRBJ1-4; 11 bases align to TRBD1. The ends lost 3 bases at V and 5 bases at J; junction bases unmatched: 14. The CDR3 runs to 19 residues. Looked up from germline, CDR1 is MNHNS and CDR2 is SASEGT. CDR3 nucleotides: TGTGCCAGCAGTGATGGACAGGGGGCGCCGGAGTGGCGGAATGAAAAACTGTTTTTT. Protein product: CASSDGQGAPEWRNEKLFF.

The chain uses TRBV2 and TRBJ1-2; D uncertain. V lost 8 bases, J lost 5 bases, and 15 bases lay in between. The germline V gene encodes CDR1 SNHLY and CDR2 FYNNEI. The CDR3 loop spans 13 amino acids. This CDR3 is CASSQPEAYGYTF. The CDR3 coding sequence is TGTGCCAGCTCACAACCCGAGGCGTATGGCTACACCTTC.

The chain joins TRBV30 to TRBJ1-1, with 9 bases lining up with TRBD1. Germline CDR1 is GTSNPN and CDR2 is SVGIG (reference sequence). There are 18 residues in the CDR3. V was pared by 3 bases and J by 1 base, with 15 bases of the junction left unmatched. This chain's CDR3 is CAWRTPGDRARRNTEAFF. CDR3 coding DNA: TGTGCCTGGAGGACTCCTGGGGACAGGGCCAGAAGGAACACTGAAGCTTTCTTT.

This clone turned up a few times. The rearrangement joins TRBV19 to TRBJ1-5; TRBD1 matches 10 bases. This CDR3 is built from 14 residues. CDR1 LNHDA and CDR2 SQIVND come from the germline V gene (reference sequence). V dropped 6 bases and J dropped 9; count of bases not matched to a gene: 8. The CDR3 region is CASSLRDRGWPQHF. The DNA of the CDR3 is TGTGCCAGTAGCCTCCGGGACAGGGGATGGCCCCAGCATTTT. Full variable domain (outside the CDR3, taken from reference TRBV19 and TRBJ1-5): DGGITQSPKYLFRKEGQNVTLSCEQNLNHDAMYWYRQDPGQGLRLIYYSQIVNDFQKGDIAEGYSVSREKKESFPLTVTSAQKNPTAFYLCASSLRDRGWPQHFGDGTRLSIL.

The rearrangement links TRBV9 to TRBJ2-2; no definite D call. Looked up from germline, CDR1 is SGDLS and CDR2 is YYNGEE. The ends were cut back, 1 base at V and 2 bases at J, with 6 bases in the middle. The CDR3 has 14 amino acids. This CDR3 is CASSVPVNTGELFF. The CDR3 DNA sequence: TGTGCCAGCAGCGTACCAGTTAACACCGGGGAGCTGTTTTTT.

The chain joins TRBV11-3 to TRBJ2-3; 9 nucleotides align to TRBD2. This CDR3 contains 16 residues. Germline-derived CDR1 and CDR2 are SGHNT and YENEEA. J was trimmed by 3 bases and V by 1 base; bases with no gene match: 5. The CDR3: CASSLGVAGATDTQYF. CDR3 nucleotides: TGTGCCAGCAGCTTAGGAGTAGCGGGAGCGACAGATACGCAGTATTTT.